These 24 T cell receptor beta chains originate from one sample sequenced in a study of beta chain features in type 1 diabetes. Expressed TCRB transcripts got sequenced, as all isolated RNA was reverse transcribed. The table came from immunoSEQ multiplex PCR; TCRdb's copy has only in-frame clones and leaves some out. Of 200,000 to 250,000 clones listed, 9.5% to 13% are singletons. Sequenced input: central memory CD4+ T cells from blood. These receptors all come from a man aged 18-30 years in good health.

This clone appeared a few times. The CDR3: CSVEDRSDYGYTF. In nucleotides, the CDR3 is TGCAGCGTTGAAGACAGGTCGGACTATGGCTACACCTTC. The gene calls are TRBV29-1 and TRBJ1-2, with D unresolved. CDR1 is SQVTM, CDR2 ANQGSEA, per germline. The CDR3 is made up of 13 amino acids. V shed 0 bases and J shed 3 bases, with 8 bases lying between them.

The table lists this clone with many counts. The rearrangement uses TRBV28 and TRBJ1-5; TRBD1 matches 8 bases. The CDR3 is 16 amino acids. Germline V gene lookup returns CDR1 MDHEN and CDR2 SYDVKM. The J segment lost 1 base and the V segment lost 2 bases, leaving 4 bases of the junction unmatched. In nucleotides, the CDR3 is TGTGCCAGCAGTTTACGTCCAGGGGGCAGCAATCAGCCCCAGCATTTT. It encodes CASSLRPGGSNQPQHF. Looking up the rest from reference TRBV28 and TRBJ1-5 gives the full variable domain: DVKVTQSSRYLVKRTGEKVFLECVQDMDHENMFWYRQDPGLGLRLIYFSYDVKMKEKGDIPEGYSVSREKKERFSLILESASTNQTSMYLCASSLRPGGSNQPQHFGDGTRLSIL.

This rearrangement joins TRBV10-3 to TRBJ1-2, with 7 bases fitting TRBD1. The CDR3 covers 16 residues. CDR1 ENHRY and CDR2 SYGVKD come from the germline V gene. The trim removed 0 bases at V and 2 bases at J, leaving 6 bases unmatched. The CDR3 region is CAISESGPGQNYGYTF. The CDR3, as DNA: TGTGCCATCAGTGAGTCTGGGCCGGGACAGAACTATGGCTACACCTTC.

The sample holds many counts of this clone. The CDR3 here is CASRLTGGTEAFF. CDR3 DNA: TGTGCCAGCAGGCTCACAGGGGGCACTGAAGCTTTCTTT. This rearrangement joins TRBV28 to TRBJ1-1; 8 bases map to TRBD1. V was pared by 6 bases and J by 4 bases, with 4 bases of the junction left unmatched. CDR3 size: 13 residues. CDR1 is MDHEN and CDR2 is SYDVKM in the germline V gene.

As DNA, the CDR3 is TGTGCCTGGAGTGCGTCGGCCCGGGCTAGCGGGAGTCGCCACGAGCAGTACTTC. Translating gives CAWSASARASGSRHEQYF. The V and J genes are TRBV30 and TRBJ2-7, with 10 bases aligning to TRBD2. The V gene end was trimmed by 1 base and the J gene end by 5 bases; junction bases not matched to a gene: 17. The germline V gene has CDR1 GTSNPN and CDR2 SVGIG (reference sequence). The CDR3 consists of 18 residues.

The CDR3 nucleotides read TGCGCCAGCAGCCAAGACGCAGGGGCCGGACGTCAGCCCCAGCATTTT. It codes for CASSQDAGAGRQPQHF. The V and J genes are TRBV4-3 and TRBJ1-5, with D perhaps TRBD1 (6 bases). Germline lookup yields CDR1 LGHNA and CDR2 YSLEER. The V end lost 0 bases, the J end lost 6 bases, and 15 bases lay between the germline ends. The CDR3 loop spans 16 amino acids.

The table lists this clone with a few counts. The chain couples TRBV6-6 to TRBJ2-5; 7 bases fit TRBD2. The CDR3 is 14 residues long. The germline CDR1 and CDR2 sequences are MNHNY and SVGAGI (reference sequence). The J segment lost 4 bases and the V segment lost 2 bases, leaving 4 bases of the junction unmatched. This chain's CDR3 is CASSYGQRGETQYF. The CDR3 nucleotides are TGTGCCAGCAGTTACGGCCAGCGGGGAGAGACCCAGTACTTC.

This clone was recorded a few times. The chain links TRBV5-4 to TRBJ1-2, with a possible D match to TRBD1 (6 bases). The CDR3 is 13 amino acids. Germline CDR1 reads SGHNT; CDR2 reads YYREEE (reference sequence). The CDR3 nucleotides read TGTGCTGGCAGCGAAGGGGGGGACTATGGCTACACCTTC. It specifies CAGSEGGDYGYTF. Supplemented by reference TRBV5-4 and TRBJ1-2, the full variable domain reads ETGVTQSPTHLIKTRGQQVTLRCSSQSGHNTVSWYQQALGQGPQFIFQYYREEENGRGNFPPRFSGLQFPNYSSELNVNALELDDSALYLCAGSEGGDYGYTFGSGTRLTVV.

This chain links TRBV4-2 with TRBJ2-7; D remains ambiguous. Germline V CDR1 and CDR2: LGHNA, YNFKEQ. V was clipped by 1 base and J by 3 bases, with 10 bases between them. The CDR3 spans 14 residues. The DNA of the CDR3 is TGTGCCAGCAGCCAAGCCAGGTCTAACTACGAGCAGTACTTC. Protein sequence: CASSQARSNYEQYF.

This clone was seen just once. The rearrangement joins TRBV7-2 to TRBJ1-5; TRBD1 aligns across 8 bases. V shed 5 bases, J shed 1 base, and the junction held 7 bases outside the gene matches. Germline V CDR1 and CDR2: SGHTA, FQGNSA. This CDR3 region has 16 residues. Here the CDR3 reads CASSTSTGGSNQPQHF. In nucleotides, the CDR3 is TGTGCCAGCAGCACATCCACAGGGGGAAGCAATCAGCCCCAGCATTTT.

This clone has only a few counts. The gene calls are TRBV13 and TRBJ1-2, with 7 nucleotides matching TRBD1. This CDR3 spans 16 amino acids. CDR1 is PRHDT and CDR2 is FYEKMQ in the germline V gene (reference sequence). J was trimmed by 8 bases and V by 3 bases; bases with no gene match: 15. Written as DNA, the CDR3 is TGTGCCAGCAGCTTTAACCACGGGACAGCCGCTGGGGGCTACACCTTC. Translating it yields CASSFNHGTAAGGYTF.

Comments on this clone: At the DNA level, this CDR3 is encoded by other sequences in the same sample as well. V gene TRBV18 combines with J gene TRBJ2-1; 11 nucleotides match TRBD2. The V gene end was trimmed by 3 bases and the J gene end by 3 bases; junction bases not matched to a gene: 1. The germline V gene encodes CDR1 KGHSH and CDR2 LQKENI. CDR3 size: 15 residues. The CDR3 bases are TGTGCCAGCTCACCTCTAGCGGGAGGCTACAATGAGCAGTTCTTC. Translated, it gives CASSPLAGGYNEQFF. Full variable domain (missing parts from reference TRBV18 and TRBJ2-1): NAGVMQNPRHLVRRRGQEARLRCSPMKGHSHVYWYRQLPEEGLKFMVYLQKENIIDESGMPKERFSAEFPKEGPSILRIQQVVRGDSAAYFCASSPLAGGYNEQFFGPGTRLTVL.

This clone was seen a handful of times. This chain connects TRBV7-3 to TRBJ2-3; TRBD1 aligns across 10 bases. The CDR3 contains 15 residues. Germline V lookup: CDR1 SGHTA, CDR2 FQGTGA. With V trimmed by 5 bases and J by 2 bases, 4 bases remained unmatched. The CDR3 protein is CASSRTGGPTDTQYF. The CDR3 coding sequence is TGTGCCAGCAGCCGGACAGGGGGACCCACAGATACGCAGTATTTT.

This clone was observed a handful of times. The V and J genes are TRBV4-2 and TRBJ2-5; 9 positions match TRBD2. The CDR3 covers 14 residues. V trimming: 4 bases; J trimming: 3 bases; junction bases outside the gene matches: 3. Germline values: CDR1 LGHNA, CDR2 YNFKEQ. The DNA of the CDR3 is TGTGCCAGCAGCCCGGGACTAGCTGAAGAGACCCAGTACTTC. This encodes CASSPGLAEETQYF.

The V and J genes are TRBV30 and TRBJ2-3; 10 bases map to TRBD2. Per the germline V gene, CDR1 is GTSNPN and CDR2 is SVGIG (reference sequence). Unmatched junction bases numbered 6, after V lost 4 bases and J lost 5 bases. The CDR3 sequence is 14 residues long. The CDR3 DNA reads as TGTGCCTGGACTAGCGGGAGCTTAGGAGATACGCAGTATTTT. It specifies CAWTSGSLGDTQYF.

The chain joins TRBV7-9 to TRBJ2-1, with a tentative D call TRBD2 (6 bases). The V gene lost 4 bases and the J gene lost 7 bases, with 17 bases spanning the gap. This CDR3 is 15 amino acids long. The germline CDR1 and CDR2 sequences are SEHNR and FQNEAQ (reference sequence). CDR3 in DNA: TGTGCCAGCAGCTCCCACACCGGGAGTTCTAATGAGCAGTTCTTC. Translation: CASSSHTGSSNEQFF.

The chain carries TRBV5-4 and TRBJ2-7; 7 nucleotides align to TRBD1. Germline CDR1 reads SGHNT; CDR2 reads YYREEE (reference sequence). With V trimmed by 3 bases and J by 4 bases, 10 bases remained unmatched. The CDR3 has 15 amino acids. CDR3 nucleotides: TGTGCCAGCAGCTCGCCGGGGACAGATGGGTACGAGCAGTACTTC. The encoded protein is CASSSPGTDGYEQYF.

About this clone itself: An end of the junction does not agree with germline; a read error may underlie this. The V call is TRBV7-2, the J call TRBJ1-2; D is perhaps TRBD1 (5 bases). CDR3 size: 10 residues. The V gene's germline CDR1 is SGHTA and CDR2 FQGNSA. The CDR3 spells CASSQGTIAF. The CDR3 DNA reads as TGTGCCAGCAGCCAAGGGACTATTGCCTTC.

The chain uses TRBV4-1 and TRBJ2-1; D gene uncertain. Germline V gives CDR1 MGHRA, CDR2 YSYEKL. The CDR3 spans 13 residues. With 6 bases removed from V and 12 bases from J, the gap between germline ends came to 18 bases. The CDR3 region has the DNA TGCGCCAGCAGTCCCCACCCGGCCGTCGGGCAGTTCTTC. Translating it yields CASSPHPAVGQFF.

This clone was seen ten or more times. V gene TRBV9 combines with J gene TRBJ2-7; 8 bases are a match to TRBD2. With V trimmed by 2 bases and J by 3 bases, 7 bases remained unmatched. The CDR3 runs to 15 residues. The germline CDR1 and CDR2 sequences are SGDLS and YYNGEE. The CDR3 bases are TGTGCCAGCAGCGTCGCGGGAGGACAAAACTACGAGCAGTACTTC. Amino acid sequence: CASSVAGGQNYEQYF.

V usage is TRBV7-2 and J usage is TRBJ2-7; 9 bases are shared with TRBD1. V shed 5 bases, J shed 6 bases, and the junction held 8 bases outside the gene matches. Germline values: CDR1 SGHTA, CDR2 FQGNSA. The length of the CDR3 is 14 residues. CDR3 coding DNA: TGTGCCAGCAGCATCACCGGGACAGGGCGCGAGCAGTACTTC. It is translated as CASSITGTGREQYF.

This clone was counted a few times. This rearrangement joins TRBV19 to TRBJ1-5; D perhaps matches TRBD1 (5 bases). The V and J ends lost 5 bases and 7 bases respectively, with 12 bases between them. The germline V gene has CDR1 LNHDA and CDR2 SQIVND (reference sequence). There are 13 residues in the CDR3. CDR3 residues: CASSFVGEQPQHF. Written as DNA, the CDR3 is TGTGCCAGTAGTTTTGTAGGGGAACAGCCCCAGCATTTT.

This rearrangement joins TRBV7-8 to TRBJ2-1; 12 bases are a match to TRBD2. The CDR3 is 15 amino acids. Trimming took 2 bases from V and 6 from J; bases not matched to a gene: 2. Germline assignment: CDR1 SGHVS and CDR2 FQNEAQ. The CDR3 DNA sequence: TGTGCCAGCAGCTTAAGACTAGCGGGAGCCAATGAGCAGTTCTTC. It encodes CASSLRLAGANEQFF.

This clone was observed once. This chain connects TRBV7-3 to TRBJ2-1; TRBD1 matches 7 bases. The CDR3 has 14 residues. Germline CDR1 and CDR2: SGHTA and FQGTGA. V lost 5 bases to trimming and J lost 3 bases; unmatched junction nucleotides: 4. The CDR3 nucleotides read TGTGCCAGCAGCCCTCACAGGGGCTACAATGAGCAGTTCTTC. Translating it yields CASSPHRGYNEQFF.